This record covers a single T cell receptor beta chain. This clone was detected a few times. Its binding antigen is unknown. The sample holds no much larger clone one base away, and base qualities are not on file. In light of the paper, this sample's treatment or condition label describes: preoperative locoregional IRX-2 cytokine immunotherapy. The samples were obtained from a phase Ib study that tested preoperative, locoregional IRX-2 cytokine immunotherapy meant to prime immune responses. Donors were patients with early-stage breast cancer who received IRX-2 before surgery. This specimen belongs to a study of preoperative IRX-2 immunotherapy in early breast cancer (dated by TCRdb to the late 2010s). The library relied on the immunoSEQ multiplex PCR assay. TCRdb took this table from immuneACCESS and kept in-frame rearrangements with V and J called. Such tables lack part of the clones; where checked against another copy, unresolved V genes explain under half of the gap, and the rest is unexplained. The sample profile shows a few thousand clones; around two thirds of them were found once. The ten largest clones capture approximately 15% of the sample.

Sequenced here: tumor tissue, sampled after IRX-2 immunotherapy. The TCR comes from a human donor with breast cancer.

The CDR3 region reads CASSLGQGNNQPQHF. Here is the DNA: TGTGCCAGCAGTCTCGGACAGGGGAACAATCAGCCCCAGCATTTT. The chain couples TRBV6-8 to TRBJ1-5; 9 nucleotides in the junction match TRBD1. The CDR3 sequence holds 15 residues, the cysteine and phenylalanine included. Just the 45-base CDR3 DNA is kept, in frame starting at base 1. The germline V gene provides CDR1 MNHGY and CDR2 SAAAGT. V and J are trimmed by 5 bases and 3 bases, and the gene matches miss 5 bases of the junction.